Following are 2 T cell receptor beta chains from one sample sequenced in a study of blood T cell repertoires in COVID-19. Clones were read by immunoSEQ multiplex PCR, and TCRdb kept only the in-frame ones, dropping some. The sample shows around 150,000 clones, around 90% of them seen only once. The material sequenced was peripheral blood. The receptor set was obtained from a man in his 60s with active or convalescent COVID-19.

DNA for the CDR3: TGCAGTGCTAGTGGGACATTGAACACTGAAGCTTTCTTT. Translation gives CSASGTLNTEAFF. V is TRBV20-1 and J is TRBJ1-1; D is possibly TRBD1 (6 bases). V was pared by 3 bases and J by 0 bases, with 8 bases between. There are 13 residues in the CDR3. Looked up from germline, CDR1 is DFQATT and CDR2 is SNEGSKA (reference sequence).

The CDR3 nucleotides are TGTGCCAGCAGTTACGTCGACAGGGGTCGTCAGCCCCAGCATTTT. Its translation: CASSYVDRGRQPQHF. V and J are TRBV6-6 and TRBJ1-5; 8 nucleotides agree with TRBD1. J was trimmed by 6 bases and V by 2 bases; bases with no gene match: 6. This CDR3 region has 15 residues. Germline CDR1 MNHNY, CDR2 SVGAGI (reference sequence).